The following is a T cell receptor (beta chain) sequence with its context. Its target is not known. TCRdb ran MiXCR on the reads and lists one entry per CDR3 protein. The repertoire holds 350,000 to 450,000 distinct CDR3 sequences, with over 15% as singletons. The data derive from a study of T cell repertoires in cytomegalovirus infection. Across the study: Based on public TCR beta signatures, there were indications of CMV infection and of a matching HLA type. Regarding the study as a whole: Within the response measured ex vivo, HLA-C-restricted CMV-specific TCR beta clonotypes were dominant. Using cumulative public TCR beta family frequency, the authors identified those who carried CMV together with the relevant HLA.

CDR3 length: 16 residues. V dropped 5 bases and J dropped 3 bases, with 18 bases sitting between them. Input material: PBMCs. The source of this sequence is a human donor in good health (CMV status not recorded). Some clones in this sample may be carry-over from other donors' samples. The chain links TRBV12-3 or TRBV12-4 to TRBJ2-3, with D possibly matching TRBD1 (6 bases). The CDR3 nucleotides read TGTGCCAGCAGTCCGAACAGGGTTTCTCGTACAGATACGCAGTATTTT. Protein: CASSPNRVSRTDTQYF.